These 22 T cell receptor beta chains came from one sample sequenced in a study of blood T cell repertoires in COVID-19. Repertoires were generated with immunoSEQ multiplex PCR, while TCRdb's copy carries only in-frame clones and drops some. The table records about 190,000 clones, roughly 81% of them present only once. Sequencing used peripheral blood. The receptor set was obtained from a woman aged 70-85 years with active or convalescent COVID-19.

This chain joins TRBV4-2 and TRBJ2-7; 10 bases are shared with TRBD2. The junction had 18 bases not matched to a gene; V was cut back by 0 bases and J by 7 bases. CDR1 is LGHNA, CDR2 YNFKEQ, per germline. The CDR3 consists of 19 residues. DNA of the CDR3: TGTGCCAGCAGCCAAGAGGAGCGAAGACTAGCGGGCCGGCTTTGGGAGCAGTACTTC. Its protein product is CASSQEERRLAGRLWEQYF.

This rearrangement joins TRBV5-1 to TRBJ2-3; 8 nucleotides align to TRBD2. Germline values: CDR1 SGHRS, CDR2 YFSETQ. This CDR3 spans 14 amino acids. J gave up 2 bases and V 4 bases, and 3 bases lay outside the gene matches. CDR3 amino acids: CASSPTSVTDTQYF. The CDR3 DNA follows: TGCGCCAGCAGCCCGACTAGCGTCACAGATACGCAGTATTTT. The full variable domain, completed using reference TRBV5-1 and TRBJ2-3, is KAGVTQTPRYLIKTRGQQVTLSCSPISGHRSVSWYQQTPGQGLQFLFEYFSETQRNKGNFPGRFSGRQFSNSRSEMNVSTLELGDSALYLCASSPTSVTDTQYFGPGTRLTVL.

This chain links TRBV28 with TRBJ2-7; 9 nucleotides line up with TRBD1. CDR1 and CDR2 from the germline V gene are MDHEN and SYDVKM. The CDR3 extends over 20 amino acids. Trimming took 8 bases from V and 3 from J; bases not matched to a gene: 26. The CDR3 region has the DNA TGTGCCAGCGTTTCCTACAGGGGGCTAAGGGGTGGTTTGGGCAACTACGAGCAGTACTTC. Translating gives CASVSYRGLRGGLGNYEQYF.

Only a few counts were recorded for this clone. The rearrangement joins TRBV5-1 to TRBJ2-7; 10 bases are a match to TRBD1. Germline values: CDR1 SGHRS, CDR2 YFSETQ. This CDR3 contains 18 residues. The junction had 17 bases not matched to a gene; V was cut back by 8 bases and J by 0 bases. The CDR3 protein is CASALAGQGPRSSYEQYF. In DNA, the CDR3 is TGCGCCAGTGCCCTCGCGGGACAGGGGCCCCGGAGCTCCTACGAGCAGTACTTC.

The chain joins TRBV29-1 to TRBJ2-1; TRBD2 matches 8 bases. The CDR3 loop spans 14 amino acids. CDR1 and CDR2 from the germline V gene are SQVTM and ANQGSEA. After removal of 8 bases from V and 8 bases from J, the junction contained 14 bases not matched to a gene. The CDR3 spells CSTRGLDYSYEQFF. CDR3 sequence (DNA): TGCAGCACCCGGGGACTAGATTATTCCTATGAGCAGTTCTTC.

The rearrangement links TRBV6-5 to TRBJ1-5; no clear D. Looked up from germline, CDR1 is MNHEY and CDR2 is SVGAGI. V lost 4 bases, J lost 4 bases, and 5 bases lay in between. The CDR3 is 12 residues long. The CDR3 DNA reads as TGTGCCAGCAGTTTTTTAAATCAGCCCCAGCATTTT. This gives the protein CASSFLNQPQHF.

The chain couples TRBV24-1 to TRBJ2-1; D may be TRBD1 (7 bases). Trimming removed 5 bases at V and 8 bases at J, with 12 bases between. This CDR3 comprises 13 residues. Germline CDR1 and CDR2: KGHDR and SFDVKD. The DNA for the CDR3 is TGTGCCACCAGTGTTGGAGGGGGCGATGAGCAGTTCTTC. It encodes CATSVGGGDEQFF.

The CDR3 DNA follows: TGTGCCAGCACCCTCTCGGGCTATGGCTACACCTTC. It encodes CASTLSGYGYTF. The chain carries TRBV2 and TRBJ1-2, with D uncertain. The ends were cut back, 7 bases at V and 4 bases at J, with 10 bases in the middle. The CDR3 is 12 amino acids. Germline V CDR1 and CDR2: SNHLY, FYNNEI.

The count of this clone is one. V usage is TRBV5-1 and J usage is TRBJ2-7, with 9 bases aligning to TRBD1. Germline values: CDR1 SGHRS, CDR2 YFSETQ. J was trimmed by 3 bases and V by 2 bases; bases with no gene match: 3. This CDR3 region has 14 residues. This CDR3 is CASSFGQGYYEQYF. CDR3 DNA: TGCGCCAGCAGCTTCGGACAGGGGTACTACGAGCAGTACTTC.

The chain couples TRBV5-6 to TRBJ2-7; 12 nucleotides align to TRBD2. V dropped 4 bases and J dropped 2; count of bases not matched to a gene: 7. CDR1 is SGHDT and CDR2 is YYEEEE in the germline V gene. The CDR3 sequence is 16 residues long. The CDR3 region has the DNA TGTGCCAGCAGCCGCCGGGGACTAGCGGGCACCTACGAGCAGTACTTC. Its translation is CASSRRGLAGTYEQYF.

This clone has only a few counts. This chain joins TRBV9 and TRBJ1-6; 8 nucleotides agree with TRBD1. V lost 0 bases to trimming and J lost 7 bases; unmatched junction nucleotides: 3. This CDR3 comprises 15 residues. Germline CDR1 reads SGDLS; CDR2 reads YYNGEE. CDR3 sequence: CASSVGTGSNSPLHF. The CDR3 DNA reads as TGTGCCAGCAGCGTAGGGACAGGGTCCAATTCACCCCTCCACTTT.

The sample holds a few counts of this clone. The chain couples TRBV7-9 to TRBJ1-2; D call uncertain. The CDR3 is 14 amino acids. In germline, CDR1 is SEHNR, CDR2 FQNEAQ (reference sequence). V shed 2 bases and J shed 0 bases, with 7 bases lying between them. CDR3 amino acids: CASSLTGANYGYTF. The DNA for the CDR3 is TGTGCCAGCAGCTTAACCGGGGCTAACTATGGCTACACCTTC.

The chain employs TRBV6-5 and TRBJ2-1; TRBD1 aligns across 9 bases. CDR1 is MNHEY and CDR2 is SVGAGI in the germline V gene. Trimming at V came to 7 bases and at J to 9 bases, leaving 4 bases not matched to a gene. The CDR3 length is 12 residues. CDR3 nucleotides: TGTGCCAGCAACAAGGACAGGGGTGAGCAGTTCTTC. As protein: CASNKDRGEQFF.

The chain couples TRBV2 to TRBJ1-2; D might be TRBD1 (6 bases). The CDR3 extends over 14 amino acids. Trimming left V 6 bases short and J 2 bases short, with 13 bases between. Germline V lookup: CDR1 SNHLY, CDR2 FYNNEI. Written as DNA, the CDR3 is TGTGCCAGCAGATTCAATCAGGGGAACTATGGCTACACCTTC. Protein sequence: CASRFNQGNYGYTF. Together with reference TRBV2 and TRBJ1-2, the CDR3 gives the full variable domain: EPEVTQTPSHQVTQMGQEVILRCVPISNHLYFYWYRQILGQKVEFLVSFYNNEISEKSEIFDDQFSVERPDGSNFTLKIRSTKLEDSAMYFCASRFNQGNYGYTFGSGTRLTVV.

This sequence joins TRBV19 and TRBJ2-2; 12 bases agree with TRBD2. V lost 4 bases, J lost 4 bases, and 10 bases stayed unmatched. There are 18 residues in the CDR3. Germline loops: CDR1 LNHDA, CDR2 SQIVND (reference sequence). CDR3: CASSTLTSGRRSTGELFF. CDR3 bases: TGTGCCAGTAGTACCCTCACTAGCGGGAGGAGGAGCACCGGGGAGCTGTTTTTT.

J is TRBJ2-1 and V is TRBV5-4; TRBD2 matches at 9 bases. With 0 bases clipped from V and 3 bases from J, the junction kept 1 base outside the gene matches. Germline values: CDR1 SGHNT, CDR2 YYREEE (reference sequence). CDR3 size: 15 residues. CDR3 in amino acids: CASSLGGRVYNEQFF. The CDR3 region has the DNA TGTGCCAGCAGCTTGGGCGGGAGGGTCTACAATGAGCAGTTCTTC.

This rearrangement joins TRBV27 to TRBJ1-2; 7 positions agree with TRBD1. V lost 6 bases to trimming and J lost 5 bases; unmatched junction nucleotides: 18. This CDR3 comprises 17 residues. Per the germline V gene, CDR1 is MNHEY and CDR2 is SMNVEV (reference sequence). This CDR3 reads CASSRDLGGLPPYGYTF. CDR3 in DNA: TGTGCCAGCAGCAGAGACTTAGGGGGCCTCCCCCCATATGGCTACACCTTC.

The chain combines TRBV18 with TRBJ1-1; 7 bases are a match to TRBD1. The CDR3 has 16 residues. Germline V gives CDR1 KGHSH, CDR2 LQKENI. Trimming took 1 base from V and 1 from J; bases not matched to a gene: 6. The CDR3 loop reads CASSPRGQITNTEAFF. In DNA, the CDR3 is TGTGCCAGCTCACCACGGGGACAGATAACGAACACTGAAGCTTTCTTT.

The chain joins TRBV6-5 to TRBJ2-1; D possibly corresponds to TRBD2 (5 bases). V lost 6 bases, J lost 7 bases, and 13 bases lay in between. This CDR3 spans 13 amino acids. The germline CDR1 and CDR2 sequences are MNHEY and SVGAGI. For the CDR3, the DNA is TGTGCCAGCAGAAGCAGCGGAAAAAATGAGCAGTTCTTC. Translation gives CASRSSGKNEQFF.

This clone showed up just once. V and J are TRBV27 and TRBJ1-2, with no clear D. Trimming removed 6 bases from V and 2 bases from J, with 7 bases in between. From germline, CDR1 is MNHEY and CDR2 SMNVEV (reference sequence). The CDR3 contains 12 residues. The CDR3 bases are TGTGCCAGCAGGGAGCGGAACTATGGCTACACCTTC. It yields the protein CASRERNYGYTF.

This chain joins TRBV28 and TRBJ2-4; D gene ambiguous. The CDR3 runs to 15 residues. Trimming shortened V by 2 bases and J by 0 bases, and 8 bases separated the two germline ends. The V gene's germline CDR1 is MDHEN and CDR2 SYDVKM. In nucleotides, the CDR3 is TGTGCCAGCAGTTTAGAGCGACTAGCCAAAAACATTCAGTACTTC. Amino acids: CASSLERLAKNIQYF.

This clone was counted a few times. The V call is TRBV2, the J call TRBJ2-6, with no clear D. Germline CDR1 reads SNHLY; CDR2 reads FYNNEI. Between the trimmed V and J ends, which lost 0 bases and 1 base, there was a span of 7 bases. The CDR3 is 16 residues long. CDR3 coding DNA: TGTGCCAGCAGTGAAGCGTTCGGGTCTGGGGCCAACGTCCTGACTTTC. The encoded protein is CASSEAFGSGANVLTF.